What follows is one TCR beta chain and its context. Its specificity is unknown. This record comes from a study of cytomegalovirus exposure and HLA in healthy donors. This CDR3 region has 14 residues. Germline assignment: CDR1 SGDLS and CDR2 YYNGEE. V lost 0 bases, J lost 6 bases, and 10 bases lay in between. Study-level results: Excluded: some indistinguishable V segments such as TRBV6-2 and TRBV6-3. Later on, a genetic analysis was performed. It linked a missense variant in DCLRE1C with V- and J-gene trimming of TCR beta.

PCR primers comprised 60 Vbeta and 13 Jbeta primers. Method: immunoSEQ multiplex PCR; TCRdb's copy keeps in-frame clones and lacks some. The sample includes roughly 130,000 clones, 75% to 85% of them seen just once. J is TRBJ1-5 and V is TRBV9; no clear D. The material sequenced was PBMCs. The receptor's source is a male donor in good health and CMV-seronegative. The CDR3 reads CASSVDHVGQPQHF. CDR3 coding DNA: TGTGCCAGCAGCGTAGACCACGTCGGTCAGCCCCAGCATTTT.